This T cell receptor (beta chain) was sequenced for a study of T cells in Graves' hyperthyroidism and ophthalmopathy. The study included ophthalmopathy patients with Clinical Activity Score at least 3, NOSPECS grade at least 4 and duration under 3 months. In this sample, this clonotype turned up many times. The investigators amplified TCR beta CDR3 regions from RNA transcripts. TCR CDR3 regions were first amplified by RT-PCR with HTBI primers. TCRdb re-derived calls from the multiplex PCR reads in MiXCR, one entry per CDR3 protein. The sample holds roughly 250,000 distinct CDR3 sequences; about a sixth are singletons and the top ten take around 28%. Per germline, CDR1 SGHTA and CDR2 FQGNSA. This CDR3 spans 15 amino acids. The V gene end was trimmed by 2 bases and the J gene end by 7 bases; junction bases not matched to a gene: 7.

Material for sequencing was blood. V gene TRBV7-2 combines with J gene TRBJ2-3; 9 positions agree with TRBD2. This TCR was sampled from a young woman with Graves' ophthalmopathy. The CDR3: CASSLSAGGPHTQYF. In DNA form, the CDR3 reads TGTGCCAGCAGCTTATCCGCGGGAGGGCCGCATACGCAGTATTTT.